This is a list of T cell receptor beta chains from one sample in a study of T-cell memory formation after mild COVID-19. TCRdb called the 5' RACE reads again in MiXCR, with one record for every CDR3 protein. Found here are approximately 390,000 distinct CDR3 sequences, approximately 16% of them singletons; the top ten hold about 22%. Sequencing was carried out using PBMCs or a T cell subset sorted from them (not recorded which). The receptors shown here come from a man between 18 and 29 years old who had mild COVID-19 (a few samples of this study predate the infection). Cell type and time point are not known. Both conserved end residues are part of each CDR3. The D gene is left open where the match is weak. Size tells how often a clone was seen (once, few, many) or the class of an expanded clone, and some rows leave it out.

cdr3_aa: CATSSQGSYNEQFF
cdr3_nt: TGTGCCACCAGCAGCCAGGGGTCCTACAATGAGCAGTTCTTC
d_call: -
v_call: TRBV15
j_call: TRBJ2-1
clone_size: -

cdr3_aa: CASSSDRGYGNTIYF
cdr3_nt: TGTGCCAGCAGTTCGGACAGGGGTTACGGAAACACCATATATTTT
d_call: TRBD1
v_call: TRBV6-5
j_call: TRBJ1-3
clone_size: -

cdr3_aa: CASSLLGQDGNTIYF
cdr3_nt: TGTGCCAGCAGCTTGTTGGGACAGGACGGAAACACCATATATTTT
d_call: TRBD1
v_call: TRBV5-5
j_call: TRBJ1-3
clone_size: few

cdr3_aa: CATMPPFDSGANVLTF
cdr3_nt: TGTGCCACCATGCCCCCCTTTGACTCTGGGGCCAACGTCCTGACTTTC
d_call: -
v_call: TRBV25-1
j_call: TRBJ2-6
clone_size: -

cdr3_aa: CASRTGPPSNQPQHF
cdr3_nt: TGTGCCAGCAGGACAGGACCACCTAGTAATCAGCCCCAGCATTTT
d_call: -
v_call: TRBV6-5
j_call: TRBJ1-5
clone_size: few

cdr3_aa: CSAWDLATEAFF
cdr3_nt: TGCAGCGCCTGGGACCTTGCTACTGAAGCTTTCTTT
d_call: -
v_call: TRBV29-1
j_call: TRBJ1-1
clone_size: -

cdr3_aa: CSASGLAGGRLDNEQFF
cdr3_nt: TGCAGTGCTAGTGGACTAGCGGGGGGGCGTTTAGACAATGAGCAGTTCTTC
d_call: TRBD2
v_call: TRBV20-1
j_call: TRBJ2-1
clone_size: -

cdr3_aa: CASSFGPTGRETQYF
cdr3_nt: TGTGCCAGCAGCTTCGGCCCCACGGGGCGGGAGACCCAGTACTTC
d_call: -
v_call: TRBV11-1
j_call: TRBJ2-5
clone_size: -

cdr3_aa: CASSLKDRGSDTQYF
cdr3_nt: TGTGCCAGTAGTCTAAAGGACAGGGGGTCAGATACGCAGTATTTT
d_call: TRBD1
v_call: TRBV19
j_call: TRBJ2-3
clone_size: -

cdr3_aa: CASSPTRGPTTDTQYF
cdr3_nt: TGTGCCAGCAGCCCAACCAGGGGGCCCACCACAGATACGCAGTATTTT
d_call: TRBD1
v_call: TRBV6-2/TRBV6-3
j_call: TRBJ2-3
clone_size: few

cdr3_aa: CSAAGGDNYGYTF
cdr3_nt: TGCAGTGCGGCAGGGGGAGATAACTATGGCTACACCTTC
d_call: TRBD1
v_call: TRBV20-1
j_call: TRBJ1-2
clone_size: -

cdr3_aa: CASAGFEQFF
cdr3_nt: TGTGCCAGCGCTGGGTTTGAGCAGTTCTTC
d_call: -
v_call: TRBV2
j_call: TRBJ2-1
clone_size: -

cdr3_aa: CASSQDGTGSYVQPQHF
cdr3_nt: TGTGCCAGCAGCCAAGATGGAACAGGGAGTTATGTTCAGCCCCAGCATTTT
d_call: -
v_call: TRBV3-1
j_call: TRBJ1-5
clone_size: many

cdr3_aa: CASSQDPAGAVNTIYF
cdr3_nt: TGTGCCAGCAGCCAAGATCCAGCGGGGGCCGTTAACACCATATATTTT
d_call: -
v_call: TRBV4-2
j_call: TRBJ1-3
clone_size: few

cdr3_aa: CASSTRGGKYGYTF
cdr3_nt: TGTGCCAGCAGCACCCGGGGCGGAAAGTATGGCTACACCTTC
d_call: -
v_call: TRBV6-5
j_call: TRBJ1-2
clone_size: -

cdr3_aa: CASSPPGGPPETQYF
cdr3_nt: TGTGCCAGCAGCCCCCCTGGGGGGCCCCCAGAGACCCAGTACTTC
d_call: -
v_call: TRBV4-2
j_call: TRBJ2-5
clone_size: many

cdr3_aa: CSAGDRGRKTQYF
cdr3_nt: TGCAGTGCTGGGGACAGGGGAAGGAAGACCCAGTACTTC
d_call: TRBD1
v_call: TRBV20-1
j_call: TRBJ2-5
clone_size: few

cdr3_aa: CSAREEGTPKGQPQHF
cdr3_nt: TGCAGTGCTAGAGAAGAGGGGACGCCAAAGGGTCAGCCCCAGCATTTT
d_call: -
v_call: TRBV20-1
j_call: TRBJ1-5
clone_size: few

cdr3_aa: CASSLRDGVFTDTQYF
cdr3_nt: TGTGCCAGCAGTTTGAGGGACGGGGTATTCACAGATACGCAGTATTTT
d_call: -
v_call: TRBV12-3/TRBV12-4
j_call: TRBJ2-3
clone_size: -

cdr3_aa: CASSSGLASGELFF
cdr3_nt: TGCGCCAGCAGCTCGGGACTAGCCTCCGGGGAGCTGTTTTTT
d_call: TRBD2
v_call: TRBV5-1
j_call: TRBJ2-2
clone_size: -

cdr3_aa: CASSPGTRFNTQYF
cdr3_nt: TGTGCCAGCAGTCCGGGGACTAGATTTAATACGCAGTATTTT
d_call: TRBD2
v_call: TRBV12-3/TRBV12-4
j_call: TRBJ2-3
clone_size: few

cdr3_aa: CASSLALGPRGYTF
cdr3_nt: TGTGCCAGCAGCTTGGCCTTAGGGCCTCGAGGCTACACCTTC
d_call: -
v_call: TRBV5-4
j_call: TRBJ1-2
clone_size: -

cdr3_aa: CASSSPGESYEQYF
cdr3_nt: TGTGCCAGCAGTTCCCCGGGGGAGTCCTACGAGCAGTACTTC
d_call: -
v_call: TRBV28
j_call: TRBJ2-7
clone_size: -

cdr3_aa: CSVQTGGGNTEAFF
cdr3_nt: TGCAGCGTCCAGACAGGGGGCGGGAACACTGAAGCTTTCTTT
d_call: TRBD1
v_call: TRBV29-1
j_call: TRBJ1-1
clone_size: -

cdr3_aa: CSARDRLAGTNEQFF
cdr3_nt: TGCAGTGCTAGAGATAGACTAGCGGGGACCAATGAGCAGTTCTTC
d_call: TRBD2
v_call: TRBV20-1
j_call: TRBJ2-1
clone_size: few

cdr3_aa: CASSDWAGDEQYF
cdr3_nt: TGTGCCAGCAGTGACTGGGCGGGGGACGAGCAGTACTTC
d_call: TRBD2
v_call: TRBV6-4
j_call: TRBJ2-7
clone_size: few